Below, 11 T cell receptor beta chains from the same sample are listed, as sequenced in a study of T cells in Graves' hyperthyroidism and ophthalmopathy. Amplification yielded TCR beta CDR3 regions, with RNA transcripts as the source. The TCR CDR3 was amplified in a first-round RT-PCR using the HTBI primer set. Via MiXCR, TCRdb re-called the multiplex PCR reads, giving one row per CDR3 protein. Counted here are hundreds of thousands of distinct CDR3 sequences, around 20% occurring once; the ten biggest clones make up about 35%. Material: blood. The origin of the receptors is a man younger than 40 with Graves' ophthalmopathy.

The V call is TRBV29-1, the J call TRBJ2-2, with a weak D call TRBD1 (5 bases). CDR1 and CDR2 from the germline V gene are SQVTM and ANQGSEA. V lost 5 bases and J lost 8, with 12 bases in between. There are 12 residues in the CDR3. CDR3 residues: CSVQGKSGELFF. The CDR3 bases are TGCAGCGTTCAGGGTAAATCAGGGGAGCTGTTTTTT.

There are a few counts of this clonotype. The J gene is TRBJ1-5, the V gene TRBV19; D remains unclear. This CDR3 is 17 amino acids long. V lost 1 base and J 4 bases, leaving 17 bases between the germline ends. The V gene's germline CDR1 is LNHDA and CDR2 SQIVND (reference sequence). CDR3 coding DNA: TGTGCCAGTAGTATAGTCGGCACTCCTGGGGTAAATCAGCCCCAGCATTTT. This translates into CASSIVGTPGVNQPQHF. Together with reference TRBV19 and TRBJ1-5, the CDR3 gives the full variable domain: DGGITQSPKYLFRKEGQNVTLSCEQNLNHDAMYWYRQDPGQGLRLIYYSQIVNDFQKGDIAEGYSVSREKKESFPLTVTSAQKNPTAFYLCASSIVGTPGVNQPQHFGDGTRLSIL.

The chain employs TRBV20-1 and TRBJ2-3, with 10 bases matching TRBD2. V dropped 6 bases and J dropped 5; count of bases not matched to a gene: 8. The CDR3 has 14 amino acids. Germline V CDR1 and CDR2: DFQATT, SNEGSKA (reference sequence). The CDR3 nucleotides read TGCAGTGCCCAGAGCGGGAGGGGTGAAGATACGCAGTATTTT. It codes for CSAQSGRGEDTQYF.

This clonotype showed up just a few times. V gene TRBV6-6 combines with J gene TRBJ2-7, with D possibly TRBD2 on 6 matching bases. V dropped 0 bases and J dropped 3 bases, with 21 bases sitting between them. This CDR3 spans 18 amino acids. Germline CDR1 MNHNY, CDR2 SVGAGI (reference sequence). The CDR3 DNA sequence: TGTGCCAGCAGTTACTCGTCGCCCCTCGGGAGCACCGTCTACGAGCAGTACTTC. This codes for CASSYSSPLGSTVYEQYF.

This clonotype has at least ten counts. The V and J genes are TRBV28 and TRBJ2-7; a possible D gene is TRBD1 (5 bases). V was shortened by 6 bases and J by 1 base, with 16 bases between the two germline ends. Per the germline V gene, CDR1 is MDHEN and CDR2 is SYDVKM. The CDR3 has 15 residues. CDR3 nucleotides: TGTGCCAGCAGACCCGTAGACAGTACATCCTACGAGCAGTACTTC. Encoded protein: CASRPVDSTSYEQYF.

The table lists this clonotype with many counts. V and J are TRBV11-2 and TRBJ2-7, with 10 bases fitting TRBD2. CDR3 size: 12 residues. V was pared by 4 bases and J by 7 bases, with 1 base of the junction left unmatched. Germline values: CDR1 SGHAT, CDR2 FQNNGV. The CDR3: CASSSTSGEQYF. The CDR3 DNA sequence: TGTGCCAGCAGCTCGACTAGCGGGGAGCAGTACTTC.

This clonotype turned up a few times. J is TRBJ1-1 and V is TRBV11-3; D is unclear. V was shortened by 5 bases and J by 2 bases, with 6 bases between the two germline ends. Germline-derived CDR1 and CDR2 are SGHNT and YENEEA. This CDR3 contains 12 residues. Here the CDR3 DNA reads TGTGCCAGCAGCGCTGCCAACACTGAAGCTTTCTTT. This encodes CASSAANTEAFF.

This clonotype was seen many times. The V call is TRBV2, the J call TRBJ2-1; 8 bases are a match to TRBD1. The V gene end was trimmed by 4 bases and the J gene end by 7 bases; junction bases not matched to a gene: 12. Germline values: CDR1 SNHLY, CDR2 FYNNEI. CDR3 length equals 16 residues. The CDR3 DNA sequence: TGTGCCAGCAGTGGTCGGAGTCAGGGGGCGAGGAATGAGCAGTTCTTC. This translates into CASSGRSQGARNEQFF.

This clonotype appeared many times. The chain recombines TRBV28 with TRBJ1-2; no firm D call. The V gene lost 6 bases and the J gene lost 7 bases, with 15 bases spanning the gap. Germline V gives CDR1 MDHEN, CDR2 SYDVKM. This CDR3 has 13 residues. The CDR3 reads CASSLVGPGGYTF. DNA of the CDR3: TGTGCCAGCAGCCTCGTCGGTCCCGGTGGCTACACCTTC.

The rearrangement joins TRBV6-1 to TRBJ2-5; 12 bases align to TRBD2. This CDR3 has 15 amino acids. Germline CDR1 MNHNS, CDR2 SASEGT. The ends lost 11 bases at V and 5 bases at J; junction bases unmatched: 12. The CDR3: CASTPTSGSVETQYF. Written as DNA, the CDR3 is TGTGCCTCCACCCCGACTAGCGGGAGTGTGGAGACCCAGTACTTC.

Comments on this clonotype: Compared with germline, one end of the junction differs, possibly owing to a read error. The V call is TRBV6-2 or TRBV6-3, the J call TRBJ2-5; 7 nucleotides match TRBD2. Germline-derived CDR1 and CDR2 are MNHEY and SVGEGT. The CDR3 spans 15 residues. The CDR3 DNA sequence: TGTGCCAGCAGGGAGAGGGAGGGCCCTATAGAGACCCAGTGCTTC. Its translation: CASREREGPIETQCF.